The clone carrying this T cell receptor beta chain was counted only a few times. The sample originates from a study of blood T cell repertoires in COVID-19. Study-level background: Researchers got acute and convalescent COVID-19 samples from the United States, Italy and Spain. T cells, B-cell-depleted T cells, or PBMCs supplied cDNA or gDNA.

Authors' processing steps: The assay estimated nucleated cells by amplifying reference gene primers. Libraries were prepared by immunoSEQ multiplex PCR; TCRdb keeps only in-frame clonotypes and omits some of them. The DNA gave D and trimming, while V, J and clone size come from that table. Found here are 75,000 to 90,000 clones, 70% to 90% of them singletons; the top ten hold under 20%. The germline V gene has CDR1 GTSNPN and CDR2 SVGIG (reference sequence). V was cut by 0 bases and J by 0 bases, with 9 bases left in between. This CDR3 spans 16 amino acids. This TCR derives from a man older than 75 with active or convalescent COVID-19. Material for sequencing was peripheral blood. The V gene is TRBV30, the J gene TRBJ1-6; D is uncertain. This CDR3 is CAWSVQGSSYNSPLHF. The DNA of the CDR3 is TGTGCCTGGAGTGTACAAGGGAGCTCCTATAATTCACCCCTCCACTTT.